The 15 T cell receptor beta chains reported below all come from one sample, sequenced in a study of T cell responses to AZD1222 COVID-19 vaccine. Libraries were prepared by immunoSEQ multiplex PCR; TCRdb keeps only in-frame clonotypes and omits some of them. The sample consists of about 180,000 clones, approximately 91% of them appearing once. Sequenced here: peripheral blood, sampled on day 0 of AZD1222 vaccination. All receptors come from an adult in good health.

The genes are TRBV19 and TRBJ2-3; the match to TRBD2 covers 14 bases. Losses at the gene ends were 5 bases for V and 4 bases for J; bases not matched to a gene: 5. In germline, CDR1 is LNHDA, CDR2 SQIVND (reference sequence). The CDR3 runs 16 residues. CDR3 region: CASSLETSGGADTQYF. DNA of the CDR3: TGTGCCAGTAGTTTGGAGACTAGCGGGGGGGCAGATACGCAGTATTTT.

The genes are TRBV6-5 and TRBJ1-1; possibly TRBD1 for D (5 bases). Looked up from germline, CDR1 is MNHEY and CDR2 is SVGAGI. This CDR3 has 16 amino acids. Deletions cut 1 base from V and 1 base from J, with 13 bases between. The chain's CDR3 is CASSYFWGRTNTEAFF. The DNA for the CDR3 is TGTGCCAGCAGTTACTTCTGGGGACGAACGAACACTGAAGCTTTCTTT.

V usage is TRBV19 and J usage is TRBJ1-2; D not certain. This CDR3 is 13 amino acids long. V lost 5 bases and J lost 5, with 12 bases in between. Germline lookup yields CDR1 LNHDA and CDR2 SQIVND (reference sequence). The CDR3 loop reads CASSSQNGYGYTF. CDR3 bases: TGTGCCAGTAGTTCCCAAAATGGGTATGGCTACACCTTC.

The J gene is TRBJ2-5, the V gene TRBV29-1, with a weak D call TRBD1 (6 bases). The V end lost 4 bases, the J end lost 2 bases, and 8 bases lay between the germline ends. In germline, CDR1 is SQVTM, CDR2 ANQGSEA. The CDR3 totals 12 residues. The CDR3 DNA sequence: TGCAGCGTTGCACAGGGTCAAGAGACCCAGTACTTC. Its protein is CSVAQGQETQYF.

This chain joins TRBV5-6 and TRBJ1-6, with D unclear. V gave up 0 bases and J gave up 7 bases, with 11 bases separating them. Germline lookup yields CDR1 SGHDT and CDR2 YYEEEE. The CDR3 runs 15 residues. In nucleotides, the CDR3 is TGTGCCAGCAGCTTGGCTGGAAAAGAGAATTCACCCCTCCACTTT. It specifies CASSLAGKENSPLHF. Full variable domain (missing parts from reference TRBV5-6 and TRBJ1-6): DAGVTQSPTHLIKTRGQQVTLRCSPKSGHDTVSWYQQALGQGPQFIFQYYEEEERQRGNFPDRFSGHQFPNYSSELNVNALLLGDSALYLCASSLAGKENSPLHFGNGTRLTVT.

This clone was counted between two and nine times. The chain uses TRBV10-3 and TRBJ2-7; TRBD1 might be the D (5 bases). The germline V and J ends were trimmed by 2 bases and 6 bases, with 14 bases remaining between them. The CDR3 contains 14 residues. Germline V gene sequence: CDR1 ENHRY, CDR2 SYGVKD. The CDR3 spells CAISEQGTSSEQYF. Here the CDR3 DNA reads TGTGCCATCAGTGAGCAGGGAACAAGTAGCGAGCAGTACTTC.

This clone was detected only once. V and J are TRBV5-4 and TRBJ1-2; the D is unclear. V lost 0 bases and J lost 0, with 9 bases in between. CDR3 length: 15 residues. Germline loops: CDR1 SGHNT, CDR2 YYREEE (reference sequence). CDR3 in amino acids: CASSLEAWANYGYTF. The CDR3 DNA reads TGTGCCAGCAGCTTGGAGGCCTGGGCTAACTATGGCTACACCTTC.

The chain recombines TRBV7-2 with TRBJ2-1, with D uncertain. Germline V lookup: CDR1 SGHTA, CDR2 FQGNSA. There are 15 residues in the CDR3. V was clipped by 1 base and J by 0 bases, with 7 bases between them. In DNA form, the CDR3 reads TGTGCCAGCAGCTTAGACGGTCCCTCCTACAATGAGCAGTTCTTC. This translates into CASSLDGPSYNEQFF.

The V call is TRBV6-1, the J call TRBJ2-2, with D uncertain. V shed 3 bases and J shed 4 bases, with 12 bases lying between them. Germline CDR1 is MNHNS and CDR2 is SASEGT. CDR3 size: 15 residues. The chain's CDR3 is CASSEVGQITGELFF. CDR3 DNA: TGTGCCAGCAGTGAGGTTGGCCAGATCACCGGGGAGCTGTTTTTT.

The genes are TRBV19 and TRBJ1-5; a possible D gene is TRBD1 (6 bases). CDR1 and CDR2 (germline): LNHDA, SQIVND (reference sequence). Trimming took 5 bases from V and 3 from J, leaving 14 bases between them. The CDR3 is 15 amino acids. This chain's CDR3 is CASSPLTGNNQPQHF. For the CDR3, the DNA is TGTGCCAGTAGTCCCCTCACAGGGAACAATCAGCCCCAGCATTTT.

The V and J genes are TRBV7-8 and TRBJ2-7, with unresolved D. Trimming took 5 bases from V and 5 from J, leaving 16 bases between them. CDR3 length: 14 residues. Germline V lookup: CDR1 SGHVS, CDR2 FQNEAQ. The CDR3 DNA sequence: TGTGCCAGCAGCAGTAACGGTAGGGCGAACGAGCAGTACTTC. This codes for CASSSNGRANEQYF.

This clone has just one count. The V call is TRBV6-4, the J call TRBJ2-1; TRBD2 agrees at 11 bases. The CDR3 is made up of 15 amino acids. The V and J ends lost 5 bases and 6 bases, in that order; junction bases with no gene match: 6. Germline values: CDR1 MRHNA, CDR2 SNTAGT. The DNA of the CDR3 is TGTGCCAGCAGTAAAGATAGCGGGGGGGCCAATGAGCAGTTCTTC. It is translated as CASSKDSGGANEQFF.

This chain connects TRBV15 to TRBJ2-7; 8 bases match TRBD2. This CDR3 has 15 residues. CDR1 and CDR2 from the germline V gene are LNHNV and YYDKDF (reference sequence). J lost 2 bases, V lost 0 bases, and 3 bases had no gene match. CDR3 sequence: CATSRDLAGTYEQYF. The CDR3 nucleotides read TGTGCCACCAGCAGAGATTTAGCGGGAACCTACGAGCAGTACTTC.

This chain connects TRBV6-2 or TRBV6-3 to TRBJ2-2, with a weak D call TRBD2 (5 bases). Germline CDR1 and CDR2: MNHEY and SVGEGT. The CDR3 is 14 residues long. V shed 4 bases and J shed 4 bases, with 10 bases lying between them. The CDR3, as DNA: TGTGCCAGCAGTTCGGACTTAACCACCGGGGAGCTGTTTTTT. Translated: CASSSDLTTGELFF.

The chain joins TRBV10-3 to TRBJ2-3; D ambiguous. V dropped 8 bases and J dropped 1 base, with 16 bases sitting between them. This CDR3 region has 15 residues. Germline V gene sequence: CDR1 ENHRY, CDR2 SYGVKD. CDR3 sequence (DNA): TGTGCCATCTCTAACCTAGGGTTGGGCACAGATACGCAGTATTTT. Encoded protein: CAISNLGLGTDTQYF.